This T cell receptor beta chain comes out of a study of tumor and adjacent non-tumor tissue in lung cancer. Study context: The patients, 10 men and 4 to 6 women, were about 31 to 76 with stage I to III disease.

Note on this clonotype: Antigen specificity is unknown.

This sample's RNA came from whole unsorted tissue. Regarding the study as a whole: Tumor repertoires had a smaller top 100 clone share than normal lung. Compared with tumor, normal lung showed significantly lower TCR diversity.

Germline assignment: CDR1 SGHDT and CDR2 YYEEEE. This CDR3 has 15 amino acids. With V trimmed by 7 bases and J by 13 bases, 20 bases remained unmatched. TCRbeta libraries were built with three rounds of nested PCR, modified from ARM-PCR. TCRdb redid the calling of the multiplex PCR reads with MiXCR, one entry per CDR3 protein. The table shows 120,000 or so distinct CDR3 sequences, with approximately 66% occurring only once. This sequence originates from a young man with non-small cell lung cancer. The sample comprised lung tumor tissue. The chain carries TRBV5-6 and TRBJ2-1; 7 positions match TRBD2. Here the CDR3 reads CASCPGLAERKEQFF. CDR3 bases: TGTGCCAGCTGCCCGGGGCTAGCGGAGAGGAAAGAACAGTTCTTC.